Shown below are 31 T cell receptor beta chains from a single sample sequenced in a study of OX40 agonist ivuxolimab in advanced cancers. The repertoire was sequenced with immunoSEQ multiplex PCR; TCRdb's copy has only in-frame clones and lacks some. The sample includes some 95,000 clones, around 88% of them seen just once. Here the sequenced sample was CD4+ or CD8+ T cells sorted from blood, taken in a trial of the OX40 agonist ivuxolimab. These receptors all come from an adult with an advanced solid tumor such as melanoma, head and neck, liver or kidney cancer.

This chain connects TRBV15 to TRBJ2-1; D may be TRBD1 (5 bases). CDR3 length: 17 amino acids. Trimming stripped 0 bases from V and 8 bases from J, with 20 bases between. The germline gives CDR1 LNHNV, CDR2 YYDKDF (reference sequence). CDR3 amino acids: CATSRDAGFGRDDEQFF. CDR3 DNA sequence: TGTGCCACCAGCAGAGATGCCGGGTTTGGCAGGGATGATGAGCAGTTCTTC.

The chain couples TRBV6-1 to TRBJ1-3; D gene ambiguous. The CDR3 covers 10 residues. Germline CDR1 is MNHNS and CDR2 is SASEGT. The germline V and J ends were trimmed by 5 bases and 12 bases, with 8 bases remaining between them. CDR3 coding DNA: TGTGCCAGCAGTCAACGAAGCATATATTTT. Translation: CASSQRSIYF.

The chain couples TRBV5-5 to TRBJ2-3, with D perhaps given as TRBD1 or TRBD2 (5 bases each). This CDR3 has 16 residues. V was shortened by 4 bases and J by 4 bases, with 19 bases between the two germline ends. Germline CDR1 is SGHKS and CDR2 is YYEKEE (reference sequence). As DNA, the CDR3 is TGTGCCAGCAGCCCCCGCCCGCAGAGAGGGGCAGATACGCAGTATTTT. This translates into CASSPRPQRGADTQYF. The full variable domain, rest sourced from reference TRBV5-5 and TRBJ2-3, is DAGVTQSPTHLIKTRGQQVTLRCSPISGHKSVSWYQQVLGQGPQFIFQYYEKEERGRGNFPDRFSARQFPNYSSELNVNALLLGDSALYLCASSPRPQRGADTQYFGPGTRLTVL.

J is TRBJ1-5 and V is TRBV2, with 7 bases fitting TRBD1. Germline V CDR1 and CDR2: SNHLY, FYNNEI. The CDR3 length is 15 residues. V was pared by 8 bases and J by 0 bases, with 7 bases of the junction left unmatched. The CDR3 reads CASARDSYSNQPQHF. The CDR3 nucleotides read TGTGCCAGCGCCCGGGACAGTTATAGCAATCAGCCCCAGCATTTT.

This clone was observed a few times. V gene TRBV5-1 combines with J gene TRBJ2-5; D is possibly TRBD2 (7 bases). Per the germline V gene, CDR1 is SGHRS and CDR2 is YFSETQ. V lost 0 bases and J lost 5, with 14 bases in between. This CDR3 is built from 15 residues. This CDR3 is CASSLAGGRGETQYF. The CDR3 DNA reads TGCGCCAGCAGCTTGGCCGGGGGGCGAGGGGAGACCCAGTACTTC.

The sample holds a few counts of this clone. This chain links TRBV5-1 with TRBJ2-2, with 8 bases aligning to TRBD1. With V trimmed by 9 bases and J by 2 bases, 6 bases remained unmatched. This CDR3 spans 14 amino acids. The germline V gene encodes CDR1 SGHRS and CDR2 YFSETQ. CDR3 nucleotide sequence: TGCGCCACCCGGACAGGGATTAACACCGGGGAGCTGTTTTTT. The encoded protein is CATRTGINTGELFF.

The gene calls are TRBV2 and TRBJ2-2; D not resolved. The CDR3 runs 13 residues. CDR1 and CDR2 from the germline V gene are SNHLY and FYNNEI. Between the trimmed V and J ends, which lost 1 base and 2 bases, there was a span of 2 bases. The CDR3 sequence is CASSEENTGELFF. The CDR3 coding sequence is TGTGCCAGCAGTGAAGAAAACACCGGGGAGCTGTTTTTT.

The CDR3 bases are TGTGCCAGGAGGGGCACTAGAGAAAACACTGAAGCTTTCTTT. It specifies CARRGTRENTEAFF. V is TRBV7-9 and J is TRBJ1-1; a weak D match, TRBD1 (5 bases). The CDR3 totals 14 residues. Trimming removed 9 bases at V and 2 bases at J, with 16 bases between. CDR1 SEHNR and CDR2 FQNEAQ come from the germline V gene (reference sequence). Full variable domain (missing parts from reference TRBV7-9 and TRBJ1-1): DTGVSQNPRHKITKRGQNVTFRCDPISEHNRLYWYRQTLGQGPEFLTYFQNEAQLEKSRLLSDRFSAERPKGSFSTLEIQRTEQGDSAMYLCARRGTRENTEAFFGQGTRLTVV.

The chain recombines TRBV19 with TRBJ2-3; 7 bases are shared with TRBD1. The J segment lost 1 base and the V segment lost 5 bases, leaving 6 bases of the junction unmatched. This CDR3 is built from 15 residues. Germline V gene sequence: CDR1 LNHDA, CDR2 SQIVND (reference sequence). CDR3 sequence: CASSFRDSRTDTQYF. In DNA, the CDR3 is TGTGCCAGTAGTTTCCGGGACAGCCGCACAGATACGCAGTATTTT. The entire variable domain, with the rest obtained from reference TRBV19 and TRBJ2-3, is as follows: DGGITQSPKYLFRKEGQNVTLSCEQNLNHDAMYWYRQDPGQGLRLIYYSQIVNDFQKGDIAEGYSVSREKKESFPLTVTSAQKNPTAFYLCASSFRDSRTDTQYFGPGTRLTVL.

The V gene is TRBV6-5, the J gene TRBJ1-1; weak D call: TRBD1 (5 bases). CDR1 and CDR2 from the germline V gene are MNHEY and SVGAGI. The length of the CDR3 is 11 residues. V shed 8 bases and J shed 8 bases, with 12 bases lying between them. The CDR3 protein is CASQGWGEAFF. The DNA for the CDR3 is TGTGCCAGCCAAGGGTGGGGGGAAGCTTTCTTT.

The gene calls are TRBV9 and TRBJ2-5; 7 bases map to TRBD2. Looked up from germline, CDR1 is SGDLS and CDR2 is YYNGEE. The CDR3 is 15 amino acids. The V segment lost 0 bases and the J segment 3 bases; nucleotides outside the gene matches: 5. The CDR3 here is CASSVAPAGEETQYF. DNA for the CDR3: TGTGCCAGCAGCGTAGCCCCGGCGGGGGAAGAGACCCAGTACTTC. The variable domain in full, completed from reference TRBV9 and TRBJ2-5, reads DSGVTQTPKHLITATGQRVTLRCSPRSGDLSVYWYQQSLDQGLQFLIQYYNGEERAKGNILERFSAQQFPDLHSELNLSSLELGDSALYFCASSVAPAGEETQYFGPGTRLLVL.

V usage is TRBV11-2 and J usage is TRBJ1-1; 7 nucleotides agree with TRBD1. The CDR3 contains 16 residues. The V segment lost 3 bases and the J segment 0 bases; nucleotides outside the gene matches: 7. Germline V gives CDR1 SGHAT, CDR2 FQNNGV. The DNA for the CDR3 is TGTGCCAGCAGCTTGGGGACAGCCTTTATGAACACTGAAGCTTTCTTT. Translating gives CASSLGTAFMNTEAFF.

The chain has TRBV2 and TRBJ2-3; D could derive from TRBD1 or TRBD2 (5 bases each). Trimming left V 5 bases short and J 0 bases short, with 9 bases between. The CDR3 totals 14 residues. Germline loops: CDR1 SNHLY, CDR2 FYNNEI. The CDR3 loop reads CASSPWGSTDTQYF. Here the CDR3 DNA reads TGTGCCAGCAGTCCCTGGGGGAGCACAGATACGCAGTATTTT. Full variable domain (rest looked up from reference TRBV2 and TRBJ2-3): EPEVTQTPSHQVTQMGQEVILRCVPISNHLYFYWYRQILGQKVEFLVSFYNNEISEKSEIFDDQFSVERPDGSNFTLKIRSTKLEDSAMYFCASSPWGSTDTQYFGPGTRLTVL.

This clone was found once. The chain is built from TRBV25-1 and TRBJ1-1, with a tentative D call TRBD1 (5 bases). This CDR3 spans 16 amino acids. V lost 6 bases and J lost 5, with 22 bases in between. CDR1 is MGHDK, CDR2 SYGVNS, per germline. CDR3 loop: CASSDTIGGSRTEAFF. The CDR3 DNA sequence: TGTGCCAGCAGCGATACAATTGGGGGGAGTAGGACTGAAGCTTTCTTT.

In this sample, this clone turned up once. The chain joins TRBV10-3 to TRBJ1-3; 7 bases map to TRBD1. This CDR3 contains 15 residues. Germline CDR1 and CDR2: ENHRY and SYGVKD. V lost 6 bases to trimming and J lost 0 bases; unmatched junction nucleotides: 5. This chain's CDR3 is CAISGQVSSGNTIYF. As DNA, the CDR3 is TGTGCCATCAGCGGACAGGTTAGCTCTGGAAACACCATATATTTT.

This rearrangement joins TRBV6-5 to TRBJ2-3; D possibly corresponds to TRBD2 (6 bases). The germline CDR1 and CDR2 sequences are MNHEY and SVGAGI. Trimming cost V 0 bases and J 2 bases, with 12 bases left between them. CDR3 length equals 16 residues. This chain's CDR3 is CASSYSVGGPTDTQYF. CDR3 sequence (DNA): TGTGCCAGCAGTTACTCAGTGGGGGGTCCCACAGATACGCAGTATTTT.

This clone came up once. The genes are TRBV18 and TRBJ1-4, with a tentative D call TRBD1 (5 bases). The V gene's germline CDR1 is KGHSH and CDR2 LQKENI. The germline V and J ends were trimmed by 4 bases and 0 bases, with 12 bases remaining between them. The CDR3 spans 16 residues. The CDR3 DNA sequence: TGTGCCAGCTCACGGGGCGAACCTGCAACTAATGAAAAACTGTTTTTT. Translating gives CASSRGEPATNEKLFF.

This chain links TRBV5-1 with TRBJ1-2; D remains unclear. This CDR3 has 14 residues. Germline V gives CDR1 SGHRS, CDR2 YFSETQ. Trimming took off 0 bases at V and 4 bases at J, with 10 bases between the two ends. For the CDR3, the DNA is TGCGCCAGCAGCTTGGATGCAGCTTCCTATGGCTACACCTTC. Translated, it gives CASSLDAASYGYTF.

This clone is a singleton in its sample. The chain's CDR3 is CASSFSSDEKLFF. For the CDR3, the DNA is TGTGCCAGCAGCTTCAGTTCCGATGAAAAACTGTTTTTT. The genes are TRBV7-2 and TRBJ1-4; the D is unclear. V shed 3 bases and J shed 6 bases, with 8 bases lying between them. CDR1 and CDR2 from the germline V gene are SGHTA and FQGNSA. The CDR3 totals 13 residues.

The chain uses TRBV4-2 and TRBJ2-3, with 12 bases that match TRBD1. CDR1 is LGHNA and CDR2 is YNFKEQ in the germline V gene. V was pared by 1 base and J by 6 bases, with 8 bases of the junction left unmatched. This CDR3 has 17 amino acids. CDR3 DNA: TGTGCCAGCAGCCAAGGCTCCGGGACAGGGGGCCGGGATACGCAGTATTTT. Its protein product is CASSQGSGTGGRDTQYF.

The rearrangement uses TRBV6-5 and TRBJ2-7; 8 nucleotides agree with TRBD1. The CDR3 totals 13 residues. The V segment lost 6 bases and the J segment 5 bases; nucleotides outside the gene matches: 6. The germline CDR1 and CDR2 sequences are MNHEY and SVGAGI. CDR3 amino acids: CASRRTGFNEQYF. The CDR3 DNA reads TGTGCCAGCAGGAGGACAGGGTTTAACGAGCAGTACTTC.

As regards this clone: Because it lacks the conserved phenylalanine or tryptophan at the end, this CDR3 is likely a read error. The chain couples TRBV5-4 to TRBJ1-6, with D unclear. Trimming left V 0 bases short and J 7 bases short, with 5 bases between. The CDR3 is 13 amino acids. Germline CDR1 and CDR2: SGHNT and YYREEE (reference sequence). DNA for the CDR3: TGTGCCAGCAGCTTGGGTCTAAATTCACCCCTCCACCTT. Residues: CASSLGLNSPLHL.

The chain is built from TRBV9 and TRBJ2-7; tentatively, D is TRBD1 (6 bases). V was clipped by 3 bases and J by 4 bases, with 17 bases between them. Germline CDR1 SGDLS, CDR2 YYNGEE. The CDR3 consists of 15 residues. CDR3 amino acids: CASSARGQPFYEQYF. The CDR3 region has the DNA TGTGCCAGCAGCGCCAGAGGACAGCCATTTTACGAGCAGTACTTC.

The CDR3 loop reads CASSLVVQETQYF. The DNA of the CDR3 is TGTGCCAGCAGCTTGGTGGTTCAAGAGACCCAGTACTTC. The rearrangement uses TRBV5-6 and TRBJ2-5; D is unresolved. The CDR3 runs 13 residues. The germline V gene has CDR1 SGHDT and CDR2 YYEEEE. Trimming took off 0 bases at V and 2 bases at J, with 5 bases between the two ends.

The chain uses TRBV11-3 and TRBJ1-1; D gene unclear. Trimming removed 2 bases at V and 0 bases at J, with 4 bases between. Germline lookup yields CDR1 SGHNT and CDR2 YENEEA. This CDR3 has 13 residues. The CDR3 DNA reads as TGTGCCAGCAGCTTAAAAATGAACACTGAAGCTTTCTTT. Translated: CASSLKMNTEAFF.

The chain carries TRBV6-6 and TRBJ1-1, with D possibly matching TRBD1 (6 bases). Trimming left V 6 bases short and J 0 bases short, with 17 bases between. Germline CDR1 and CDR2: MNHNY and SVGAGI (reference sequence). The CDR3 consists of 16 residues. CDR3 DNA sequence: TGTGCCAGCAGCTCCTGGACAGAAAACATGAACACTGAAGCTTTCTTT. Its protein product is CASSSWTENMNTEAFF.

This clone was observed a single time. V gene TRBV5-1 combines with J gene TRBJ1-1; D unresolved. The V gene lost 2 bases and the J gene lost 1 base, with 6 bases spanning the gap. Germline CDR1 is SGHRS and CDR2 is YFSETQ. This CDR3 spans 13 amino acids. CDR3 region: CASSLEGNTEAFF. The CDR3, as DNA: TGCGCCAGCAGCTTAGAAGGGAACACTGAAGCTTTCTTT.

V usage is TRBV10-2 and J usage is TRBJ1-5; D remains unclear. V was shortened by 4 bases and J by 4 bases, with 5 bases between the two germline ends. Germline CDR1 and CDR2: WSHSY and SAAADI. The CDR3 contains 12 residues. The CDR3, as DNA: TGCGCCAGCAGTGGAGGGAATCAGCCCCAGCATTTT. Protein sequence: CASSGGNQPQHF.

CDR3 sequence (DNA): TGTGCCAGCAGTGAAGCCCTCGCAGGCGACAAGCAGTACTTC. Its protein is CASSEALAGDKQYF. V and J are TRBV6-1 and TRBJ2-7, with D unclear. The germline gives CDR1 MNHNS, CDR2 SASEGT. V lost 0 bases and J 8 bases, leaving 14 bases between the germline ends. CDR3 size: 14 residues.

The chain combines TRBV5-4 with TRBJ2-5; weak D call: TRBD1 (5 bases). Germline V gives CDR1 SGHNT, CDR2 YYREEE (reference sequence). V lost 3 bases and J lost 1, with 7 bases in between. CDR3 length equals 13 residues. The CDR3 nucleotides are TGTGCCAGCAGCTCGACAGTCCAAGAGACCCAGTACTTC. This gives the protein CASSSTVQETQYF.

The V gene is TRBV5-1, the J gene TRBJ2-1; the match to TRBD2 covers 7 bases. Losses at the gene ends were 5 bases for V and 6 bases for J; bases not matched to a gene: 11. Germline V gives CDR1 SGHRS, CDR2 YFSETQ. The CDR3 loop spans 15 amino acids. This chain's CDR3 is CASSFRLGGSNEQFF. CDR3 coding DNA: TGCGCCAGCAGTTTCCGTCTGGGAGGGTCCAATGAGCAGTTCTTC.